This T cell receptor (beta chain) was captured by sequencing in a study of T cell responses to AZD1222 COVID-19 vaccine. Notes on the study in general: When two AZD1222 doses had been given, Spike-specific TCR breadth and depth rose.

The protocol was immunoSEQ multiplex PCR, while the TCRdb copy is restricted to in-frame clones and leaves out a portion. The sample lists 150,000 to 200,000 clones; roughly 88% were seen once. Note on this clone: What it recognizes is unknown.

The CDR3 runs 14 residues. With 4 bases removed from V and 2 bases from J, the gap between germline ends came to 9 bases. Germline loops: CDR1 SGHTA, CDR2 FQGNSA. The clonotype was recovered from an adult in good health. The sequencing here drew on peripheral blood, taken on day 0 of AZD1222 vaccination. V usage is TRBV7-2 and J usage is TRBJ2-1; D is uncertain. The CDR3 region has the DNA TGTGCCAGCAGCTCTAATGGCCCCTACAATGAGCAGTTCTTC. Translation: CASSSNGPYNEQFF.